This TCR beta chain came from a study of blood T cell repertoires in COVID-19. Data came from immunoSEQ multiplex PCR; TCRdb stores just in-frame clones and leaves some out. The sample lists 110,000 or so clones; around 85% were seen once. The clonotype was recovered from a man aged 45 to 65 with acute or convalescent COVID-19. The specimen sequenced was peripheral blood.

CDR3 nucleotide sequence: TGTGCCAGCAGTCTTCGACAGGGGCGGAATGAGCAGTTCTTC. Protein sequence: CASSLRQGRNEQFF. V usage is TRBV28 and J usage is TRBJ2-1; TRBD1 matches 8 bases. The germline CDR1 and CDR2 sequences are MDHEN and SYDVKM. Trimming cost V 5 bases and J 7 bases; bases outside gene matches: 7. CDR3 length: 14 residues.